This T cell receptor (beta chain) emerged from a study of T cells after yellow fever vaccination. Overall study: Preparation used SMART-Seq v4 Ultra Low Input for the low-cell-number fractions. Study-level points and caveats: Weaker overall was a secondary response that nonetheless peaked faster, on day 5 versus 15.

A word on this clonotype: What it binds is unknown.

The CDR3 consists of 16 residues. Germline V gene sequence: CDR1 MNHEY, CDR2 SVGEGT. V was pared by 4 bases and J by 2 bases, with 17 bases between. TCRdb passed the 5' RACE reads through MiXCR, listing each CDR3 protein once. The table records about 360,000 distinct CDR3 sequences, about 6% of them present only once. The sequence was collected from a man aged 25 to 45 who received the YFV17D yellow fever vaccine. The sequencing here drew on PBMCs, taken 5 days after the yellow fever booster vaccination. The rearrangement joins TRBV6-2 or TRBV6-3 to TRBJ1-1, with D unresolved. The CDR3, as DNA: TGTGCCAGCAGTTCTTTGATGACCATGCTAAACACTGAAGCTTTCTTT. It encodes CASSSLMTMLNTEAFF.